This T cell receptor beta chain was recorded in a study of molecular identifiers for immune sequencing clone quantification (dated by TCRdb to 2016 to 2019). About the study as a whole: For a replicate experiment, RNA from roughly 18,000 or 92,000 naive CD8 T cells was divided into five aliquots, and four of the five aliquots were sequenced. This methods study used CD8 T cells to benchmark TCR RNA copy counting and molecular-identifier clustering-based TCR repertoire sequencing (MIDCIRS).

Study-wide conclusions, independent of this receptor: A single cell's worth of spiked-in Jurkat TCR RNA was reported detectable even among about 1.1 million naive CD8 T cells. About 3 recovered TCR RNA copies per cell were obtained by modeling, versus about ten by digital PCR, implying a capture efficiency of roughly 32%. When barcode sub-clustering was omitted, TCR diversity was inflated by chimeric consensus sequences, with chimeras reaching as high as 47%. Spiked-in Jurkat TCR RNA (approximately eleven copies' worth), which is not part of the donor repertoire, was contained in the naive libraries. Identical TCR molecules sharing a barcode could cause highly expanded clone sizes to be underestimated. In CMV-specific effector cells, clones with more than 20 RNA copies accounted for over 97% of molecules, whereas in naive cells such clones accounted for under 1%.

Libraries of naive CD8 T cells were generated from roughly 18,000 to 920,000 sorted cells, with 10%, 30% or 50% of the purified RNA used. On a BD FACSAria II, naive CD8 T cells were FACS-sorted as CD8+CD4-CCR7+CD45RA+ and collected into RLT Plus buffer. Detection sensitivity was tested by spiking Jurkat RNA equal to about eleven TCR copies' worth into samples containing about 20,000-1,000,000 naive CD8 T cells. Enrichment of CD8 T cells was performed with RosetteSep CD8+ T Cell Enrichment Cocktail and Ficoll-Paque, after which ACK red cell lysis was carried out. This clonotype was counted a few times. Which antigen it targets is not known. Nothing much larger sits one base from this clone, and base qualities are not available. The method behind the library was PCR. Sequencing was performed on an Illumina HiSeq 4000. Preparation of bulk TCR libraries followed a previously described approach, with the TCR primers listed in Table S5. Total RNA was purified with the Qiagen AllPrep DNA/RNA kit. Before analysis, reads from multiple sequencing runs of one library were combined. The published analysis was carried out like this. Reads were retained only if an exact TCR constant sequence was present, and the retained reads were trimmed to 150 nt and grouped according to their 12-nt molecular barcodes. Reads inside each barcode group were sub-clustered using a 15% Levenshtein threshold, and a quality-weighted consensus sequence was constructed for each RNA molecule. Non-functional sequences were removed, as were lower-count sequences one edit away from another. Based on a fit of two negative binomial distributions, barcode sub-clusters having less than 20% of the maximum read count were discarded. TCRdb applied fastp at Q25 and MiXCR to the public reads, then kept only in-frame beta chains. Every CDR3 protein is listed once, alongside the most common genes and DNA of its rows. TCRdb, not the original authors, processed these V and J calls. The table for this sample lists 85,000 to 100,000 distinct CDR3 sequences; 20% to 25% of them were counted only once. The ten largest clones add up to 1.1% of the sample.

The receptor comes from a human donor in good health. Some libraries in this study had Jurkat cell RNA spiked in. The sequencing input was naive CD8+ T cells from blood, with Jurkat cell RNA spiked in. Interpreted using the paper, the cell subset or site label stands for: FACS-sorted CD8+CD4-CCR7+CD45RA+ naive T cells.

The DNA is TGTGCCATCAGTGAACCAGGGGGCTCCTACGAGCAGTACTTC. The translation is CAISEPGGSYEQYF. The rearrangement combines TRBV10-3 with TRBJ2-7; TRBD1 fits 7 bases in the junction. Inclusive of the bounding cysteine and phenylalanine, the CDR3 is 14 residues long. Of the read, only the CDR3 DNA is kept; its 42 bases are in frame from base 1. Reading the germline V gene gives CDR1 ENHRY and CDR2 SYGVKD. The germline V end is reduced by 3 bases and the J end by 0 bases; junction bases left unmatched: 2.